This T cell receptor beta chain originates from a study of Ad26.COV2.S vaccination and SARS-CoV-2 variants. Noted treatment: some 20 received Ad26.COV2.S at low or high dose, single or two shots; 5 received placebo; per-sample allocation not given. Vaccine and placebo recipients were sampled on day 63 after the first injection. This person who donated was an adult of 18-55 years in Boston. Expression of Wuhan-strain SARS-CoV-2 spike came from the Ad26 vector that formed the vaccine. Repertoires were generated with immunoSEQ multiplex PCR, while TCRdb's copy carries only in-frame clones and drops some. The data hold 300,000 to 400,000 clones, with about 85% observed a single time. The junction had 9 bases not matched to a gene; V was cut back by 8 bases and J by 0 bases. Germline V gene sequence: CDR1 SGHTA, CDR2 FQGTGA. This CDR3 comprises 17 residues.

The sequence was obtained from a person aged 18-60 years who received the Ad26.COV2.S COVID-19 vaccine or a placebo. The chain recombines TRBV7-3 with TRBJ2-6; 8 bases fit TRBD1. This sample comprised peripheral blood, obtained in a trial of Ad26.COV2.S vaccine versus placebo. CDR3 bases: TGTGCCAGCGAGCCCGGACAGGGCCGCTCTGGGGCCAACGTCCTGACTTTC. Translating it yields CASEPGQGRSGANVLTF. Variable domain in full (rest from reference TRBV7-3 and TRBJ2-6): GAGVSQTPSNKVTEKGKYVELRCDPISGHTALYWYRQSLGQGPEFLIYFQGTGAADDSGLPNDRFFAVRPEGSVSTLKIQRTERGDSAVYLCASEPGQGRSGANVLTFGAGSRLTVL.